Below are 25 T cell receptor beta chains sequenced from a single sample in a study of OX40 agonist ivuxolimab in advanced cancers. Clones were read by immunoSEQ multiplex PCR, and TCRdb kept only the in-frame ones, dropping some. In the table there are about 63,000 clones, roughly 80% of which are singletons. The sample here was CD4+ or CD8+ T cells sorted from blood, taken in a trial of the OX40 agonist ivuxolimab. The receptors were gathered from an adult with an advanced solid tumor such as melanoma, head and neck, liver or kidney cancer.

The chain combines TRBV28 with TRBJ2-3; D is ambiguous. The CDR3 is made up of 12 amino acids. Between the trimmed V and J ends, which lost 5 bases and 0 bases, there was a span of 3 bases. Germline-derived CDR1 and CDR2 are MDHEN and SYDVKM. The chain's CDR3 is CASSASTDTQYF. CDR3 DNA: TGTGCCAGCAGTGCTAGCACAGATACGCAGTATTTT.

By its share, this clone is medium-sized. The chain combines TRBV7-2 with TRBJ1-5; D not resolved. The germline V gene has CDR1 SGHTA and CDR2 FQGNSA. The germline V and J ends were trimmed by 5 bases and 0 bases, with 11 bases remaining between them. The length of the CDR3 is 15 residues. The DNA for the CDR3 is TGTGCCAGCAGCCTGACACCGTATAGCAATCAGCCCCAGCATTTT. It translates to CASSLTPYSNQPQHF. Full variable domain (missing parts from reference TRBV7-2 and TRBJ1-5): GAGVSQSPSNKVTEKGKDVELRCDPISGHTALYWYRQSLGQGLEFLIYFQGNSAPDKSGLPSDRFSAERTGGSVSTLTIQRTQQEDSAVYLCASSLTPYSNQPQHFGDGTRLSIL.

J is TRBJ2-1 and V is TRBV5-6; TRBD1 or TRBD2 may be the D gene (6 bases each). From germline, CDR1 is SGHDT and CDR2 YYEEEE. CDR3 size: 15 residues. Trimming took 4 bases from V and 4 from J, leaving 15 bases between them. The CDR3 protein is CASSRTRGAYNEQFF. The CDR3, as DNA: TGTGCCAGCAGCCGTACTAGGGGGGCGTACAATGAGCAGTTCTTC.

The chain joins TRBV7-9 to TRBJ2-2, with TRBD1 as a possible D gene (5 bases). The CDR3 runs 15 residues. Germline values: CDR1 SEHNR, CDR2 FQNEAQ (reference sequence). Trimming left V 2 bases short and J 0 bases short, with 7 bases between. The CDR3 spells CASSLRTTNTGELFF. CDR3 coding DNA: TGTGCCAGCAGCTTAAGGACAACGAACACCGGGGAGCTGTTTTTT.

The V and J genes are TRBV5-4 and TRBJ2-3, with TRBD2 identical over 7 bases. The CDR3 loop spans 16 amino acids. J lost 0 bases, V lost 7 bases, and 11 bases had no gene match. The germline V gene encodes CDR1 SGHNT and CDR2 YYREEE (reference sequence). CDR3 sequence reads: CASARGPSGSTDTQYF. CDR3 nucleotide sequence: TGTGCCAGCGCGAGGGGACCTAGCGGTAGCACAGATACGCAGTATTTT.

V gene TRBV30 combines with J gene TRBJ2-5, with D perhaps matching TRBD2 (6 bases). V gave up 3 bases and J gave up 1 base, with 15 bases separating them. CDR1 and CDR2 (germline): GTSNPN, SVGIG (reference sequence). The CDR3 totals 15 residues. Here the CDR3 DNA reads TGTGCCTGGAGCTTTGGGGGTAGCGGCCAAGAGACCCAGTACTTC. This translates into CAWSFGGSGQETQYF.

This clone was counted a few times. The rearrangement joins TRBV5-8 to TRBJ1-4, with 9 bases fitting TRBD1. The ends lost 0 bases at V and 8 bases at J; junction bases unmatched: 2. Per the germline V gene, CDR1 is SGHTS and CDR2 is YDEGEE. CDR3 size: 14 residues. This CDR3 reads CASSLETGGEKLFF. DNA for the CDR3: TGTGCCAGCAGCTTGGAGACAGGGGGAGAAAAACTGTTTTTT.

This clone was observed a handful of times. The chain employs TRBV14 and TRBJ2-5; D is uncertain. Between the trimmed V and J ends, which lost 4 bases and 5 bases, there was a span of 14 bases. CDR1 is SGHDN and CDR2 is FVKESK in the germline V gene. CDR3 length: 14 amino acids. CDR3 region: CASSPTASVETQYF. The CDR3 nucleotides are TGTGCCAGCAGCCCAACAGCGTCTGTGGAGACCCAGTACTTC.

This clone was seen only a few times. V gene TRBV25-1 combines with J gene TRBJ2-2, with a weak D call TRBD1 (6 bases). This CDR3 has 13 residues. Trimming removed 7 bases at V and 4 bases at J, with 10 bases between. Germline loops: CDR1 MGHDK, CDR2 SYGVNS. The DNA for the CDR3 is TGTGCCAGCAACGGACAGCTCACCGGGGAGCTGTTTTTT. This translates into CASNGQLTGELFF.

The rearrangement links TRBV4-2 to TRBJ2-2; no definite D call. The CDR3 totals 17 residues. V was clipped by 0 bases and J by 0 bases, with 11 bases between them. The germline CDR1 and CDR2 sequences are LGHNA and YNFKEQ. For the CDR3, the DNA is TGTGCCAGCAGCCAAGATGTTAGTCGACCGAACACCGGGGAGCTGTTTTTT. It codes for CASSQDVSRPNTGELFF.

The chain combines TRBV7-9 with TRBJ2-3, with TRBD1 identical over 8 bases. Germline lookup yields CDR1 SEHNR and CDR2 FQNEAQ (reference sequence). CDR3 size: 19 residues. Trimming cost V 6 bases and J 1 base; bases outside gene matches: 18. CDR3 in amino acids: CASSPRPQGARWGTDTQYF. The CDR3 DNA is TGTGCCAGCAGTCCGAGACCCCAGGGGGCTCGGTGGGGCACAGATACGCAGTATTTT.

This chain joins TRBV7-9 and TRBJ2-5; D ambiguous. Germline V gene data show CDR1 as SEHNR and CDR2 as FQNEAQ (reference sequence). The length of the CDR3 is 15 residues. Trimming cost V 0 bases and J 1 base, with 9 bases left between them. In DNA form, the CDR3 reads TGTGCCAGCAGCTTAGCAGTGGGGTTCCAAGAGACCCAGTACTTC. Protein: CASSLAVGFQETQYF.

The chain couples TRBV2 to TRBJ1-1; D gene unclear. The V end lost 1 base, the J end lost 1 base, and 13 bases lay between the germline ends. The CDR3 spans 16 residues. CDR1 and CDR2 (germline): SNHLY, FYNNEI. Written as DNA, the CDR3 is TGTGCCAGCAGTGAAGAAAACGTAGGGAGGAACACTGAAGCTTTCTTT. Amino acids: CASSEENVGRNTEAFF.

The CDR3 DNA follows: TGTGCCACCCAGGACAGGAGGGGCACAGATACGCAGTATTTT. Protein sequence: CATQDRRGTDTQYF. The chain uses TRBV6-1 and TRBJ2-3, with D possibly being TRBD1 (7 bases). The germline gives CDR1 MNHNS, CDR2 SASEGT. The CDR3 extends over 14 amino acids. The V end lost 10 bases, the J end lost 1 base, and 15 bases lay between the germline ends.

A note on this clone: Germline is not matched at one junction end, which may reflect a read error. V gene TRBV7-7 combines with J gene TRBJ2-5, with 13 bases matching TRBD2. CDR1 is SSHAT, CDR2 FNYEAQ, per germline (reference sequence). The CDR3 extends over 15 amino acids. The CDR3 here is CASSSGLAGPETQYF. In DNA form, the CDR3 reads TGTGCTAGCAGCTCGGGACTAGCGGGACCAGAGACCCAGTACTTC.

The gene calls are TRBV5-1 and TRBJ1-2, with 7 bases that match TRBD1. CDR1 SGHRS and CDR2 YFSETQ come from the germline V gene. The trim removed 2 bases at V and 4 bases at J, leaving 8 bases unmatched. The CDR3 is 15 residues long. This chain's CDR3 is CASSFSAGGGYGYTF. The CDR3 DNA is TGCGCCAGCAGCTTTTCGGCAGGGGGAGGCTATGGCTACACCTTC. Full variable domain (remainder filled in from reference TRBV5-1 and TRBJ1-2): KAGVTQTPRYLIKTRGQQVTLSCSPISGHRSVSWYQQTPGQGLQFLFEYFSETQRNKGNFPGRFSGRQFSNSRSEMNVSTLELGDSALYLCASSFSAGGGYGYTFGSGTRLTVV.

CDR3 sequence: CASSFGTGDRAFF. The CDR3 bases are TGTGCCAGCAGTTTTGGGACAGGGGATCGAGCTTTCTTT. The chain combines TRBV28 with TRBJ1-1; the match to TRBD1 covers 10 bases. Trimming took 3 bases from V and 10 from J; bases not matched to a gene: 5. There are 13 residues in the CDR3. Germline lookup yields CDR1 MDHEN and CDR2 SYDVKM.

This rearrangement joins TRBV6-1 to TRBJ2-5; D could derive from TRBD1 or TRBD2 (6 bases each). V lost 2 bases and J 5 bases, leaving 15 bases between the germline ends. The germline V gene encodes CDR1 MNHNS and CDR2 SASEGT. The length of the CDR3 is 15 residues. In nucleotides, the CDR3 is TGTGCCAGCAGTGAATCTAGGGGGGCAGGGGAGACCCAGTACTTC. It codes for CASSESRGAGETQYF.

V usage is TRBV6-6 and J usage is TRBJ2-1, with 11 bases that match TRBD2. Per germline, CDR1 MNHNY and CDR2 SVGAGI (reference sequence). CDR3 length equals 16 residues. With 7 bases clipped from V and 5 bases from J, the junction kept 10 bases outside the gene matches. The CDR3 nucleotides are TGTGCCAGCAACTTGATAGCGGGGGGGCCAAACAATGAGCAGTTCTTC. This sequence encodes CASNLIAGGPNNEQFF.

This clone was found a few times. The V and J genes are TRBV5-1 and TRBJ2-3; D gene unclear. V was clipped by 0 bases and J by 2 bases, with 13 bases between them. The CDR3 length is 16 residues. Germline CDR1 SGHRS, CDR2 YFSETQ. The CDR3 DNA follows: TGCGCCAGCAGCTTGGCCTTTCAGGAAGACACAGATACGCAGTATTTT. Translated, it gives CASSLAFQEDTDTQYF.

The V call is TRBV7-9, the J call TRBJ2-7; 7 nucleotides match TRBD2. CDR3 length equals 15 residues. J was trimmed by 4 bases and V by 1 base; bases with no gene match: 7. Germline-derived CDR1 and CDR2 are SEHNR and FQNEAQ (reference sequence). The CDR3 DNA reads TGTGCCAGCAGCTTAGGTAGTGGCGGGAGTTACGAGCAGTACTTC. Its protein is CASSLGSGGSYEQYF.

This chain connects TRBV14 to TRBJ2-5, with D uncertain. This CDR3 region has 15 residues. Germline V gives CDR1 SGHDN, CDR2 FVKESK. The ends were cut back, 4 bases at V and 4 bases at J, with 16 bases in the middle. The CDR3 protein is CASSPSRSTRETQYF. The DNA for the CDR3 is TGTGCCAGCAGCCCATCCAGGAGCACAAGAGAGACCCAGTACTTC.

This chain links TRBV5-1 with TRBJ2-1; weak D call: TRBD2 (6 bases). This CDR3 has 16 amino acids. CDR1 is SGHRS, CDR2 YFSETQ, per germline. Trimming took off 0 bases at V and 1 base at J, with 11 bases between the two ends. In nucleotides, the CDR3 is TGCGCCAGCAGCTTGGACGGCGGGATTTCCTACAATGAGCAGTTCTTC. It is translated as CASSLDGGISYNEQFF. The complete variable domain, with remaining parts taken from reference TRBV5-1 and TRBJ2-1, reads KAGVTQTPRYLIKTRGQQVTLSCSPISGHRSVSWYQQTPGQGLQFLFEYFSETQRNKGNFPGRFSGRQFSNSRSEMNVSTLELGDSALYLCASSLDGGISYNEQFFGPGTRLTVL.

The rearrangement joins TRBV5-1 to TRBJ2-5, with 8 bases identical to TRBD1. The CDR3 is 15 residues long. V lost 3 bases and J lost 5; bases outside the gene matches: 9. Germline assignment: CDR1 SGHRS and CDR2 YFSETQ. The CDR3 is CASSWAPGGGETQYF. CDR3 bases: TGCGCCAGCAGCTGGGCTCCAGGGGGCGGCGAGACCCAGTACTTC. Full variable domain (missing parts from reference TRBV5-1 and TRBJ2-5): KAGVTQTPRYLIKTRGQQVTLSCSPISGHRSVSWYQQTPGQGLQFLFEYFSETQRNKGNFPGRFSGRQFSNSRSEMNVSTLELGDSALYLCASSWAPGGGETQYFGPGTRLLVL.

Ten or more counts support this clone. The rearrangement uses TRBV19 and TRBJ2-1, with a possible D match to TRBD2 (6 bases). V was cut by 1 base and J by 2 bases, with 9 bases left in between. The CDR3 covers 15 residues. Germline values: CDR1 LNHDA, CDR2 SQIVND (reference sequence). The CDR3 nucleotides read TGTGCCAGTAGTATAGCGGGAGCCCCCTACAATGAGCAGTTCTTC. It specifies CASSIAGAPYNEQFF.